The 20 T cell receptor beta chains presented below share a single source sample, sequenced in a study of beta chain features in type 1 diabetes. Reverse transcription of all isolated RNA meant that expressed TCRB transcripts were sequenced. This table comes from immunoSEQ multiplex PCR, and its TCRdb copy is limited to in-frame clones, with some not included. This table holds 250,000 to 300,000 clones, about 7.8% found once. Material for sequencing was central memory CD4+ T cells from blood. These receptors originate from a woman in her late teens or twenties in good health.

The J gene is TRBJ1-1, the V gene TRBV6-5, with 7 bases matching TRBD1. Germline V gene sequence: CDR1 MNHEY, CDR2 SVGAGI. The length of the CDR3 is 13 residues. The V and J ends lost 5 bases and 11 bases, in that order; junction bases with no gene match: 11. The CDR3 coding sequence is TGTGCCAGCAGTCCCGGACAGGTCATAGCGGCTTTCTTT. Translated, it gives CASSPGQVIAAFF.

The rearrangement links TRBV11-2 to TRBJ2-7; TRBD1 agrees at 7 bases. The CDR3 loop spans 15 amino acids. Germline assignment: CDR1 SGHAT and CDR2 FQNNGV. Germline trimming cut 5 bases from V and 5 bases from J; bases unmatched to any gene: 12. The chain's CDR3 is CASSPLRDSEDEQYV. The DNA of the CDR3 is TGTGCCAGCAGCCCCTTAAGGGACAGTGAGGACGAGCAGTACGTC.

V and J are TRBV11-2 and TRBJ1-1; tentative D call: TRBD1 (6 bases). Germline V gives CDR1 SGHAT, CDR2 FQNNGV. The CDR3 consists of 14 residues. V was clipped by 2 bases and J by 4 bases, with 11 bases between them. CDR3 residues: CASSLFTGFTEAFF. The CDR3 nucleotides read TGTGCCAGCAGCTTATTCACAGGGTTCACTGAAGCTTTCTTT.

CDR3: CASSQNPQGEGYTF. The CDR3 nucleotides read TGTGCCAGCAGCCAAAACCCCCAGGGGGAGGGCTACACCTTC. The genes are TRBV4-2 and TRBJ1-2; 7 nucleotides match TRBD1. This CDR3 has 14 residues. Germline V gene sequence: CDR1 LGHNA, CDR2 YNFKEQ. V dropped 2 bases and J dropped 8; count of bases not matched to a gene: 8.

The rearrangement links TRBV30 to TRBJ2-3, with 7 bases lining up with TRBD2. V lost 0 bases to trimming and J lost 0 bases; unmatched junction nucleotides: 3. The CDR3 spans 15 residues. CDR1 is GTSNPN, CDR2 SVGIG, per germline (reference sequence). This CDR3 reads CAWSVGGSSTDTQYF. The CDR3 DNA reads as TGTGCCTGGAGTGTGGGCGGGAGTAGCACAGATACGCAGTATTTT. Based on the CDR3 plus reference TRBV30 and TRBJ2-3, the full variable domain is SQTIHQWPATLVQPVGSPLSLECTVEGTSNPNLYWYRQAAGRGLQLLFYSVGIGQISSEVPQNLSASRPQDRQFILSSKKLLLSDSGFYLCAWSVGGSSTDTQYFGPGTRLTVL.

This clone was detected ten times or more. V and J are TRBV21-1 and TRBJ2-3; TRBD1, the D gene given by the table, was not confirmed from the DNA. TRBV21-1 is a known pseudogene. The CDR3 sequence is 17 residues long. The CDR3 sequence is CASSTNGTGHRADTQYF. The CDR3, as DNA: TGTGCCAGCAGCACCAATGGGACAGGGCACCGAGCAGATACGCAGTATTTT.

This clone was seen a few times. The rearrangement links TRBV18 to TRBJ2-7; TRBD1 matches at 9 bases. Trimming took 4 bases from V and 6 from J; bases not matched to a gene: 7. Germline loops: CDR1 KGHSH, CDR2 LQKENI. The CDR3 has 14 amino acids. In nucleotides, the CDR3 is TGTGCCAGCTCACGGGACCGGGACAGGGCCGAGCAGTACGTC. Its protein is CASSRDRDRAEQYV.

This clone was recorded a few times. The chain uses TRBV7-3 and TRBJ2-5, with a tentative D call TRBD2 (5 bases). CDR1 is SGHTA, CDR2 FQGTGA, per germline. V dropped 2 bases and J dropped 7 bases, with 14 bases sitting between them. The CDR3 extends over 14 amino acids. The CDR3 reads CASSLGPESGTQYF. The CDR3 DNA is TGTGCCAGCAGCTTAGGACCGGAGAGCGGGACCCAGTACTTC.

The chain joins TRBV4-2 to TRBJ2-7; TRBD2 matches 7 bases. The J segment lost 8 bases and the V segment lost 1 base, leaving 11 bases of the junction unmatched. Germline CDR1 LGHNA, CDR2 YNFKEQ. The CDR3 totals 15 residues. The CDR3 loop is CASSQVLGTIGKQYF. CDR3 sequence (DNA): TGTGCCAGCAGCCAAGTTCTAGGGACTATTGGGAAGCAGTACTTC.

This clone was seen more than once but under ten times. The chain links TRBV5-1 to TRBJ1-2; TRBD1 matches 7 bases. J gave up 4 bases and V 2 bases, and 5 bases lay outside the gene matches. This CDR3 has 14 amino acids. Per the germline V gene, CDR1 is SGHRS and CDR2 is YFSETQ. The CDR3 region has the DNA TGCGCCAGCAGCTTAGACAGGGTGGGCTATGGCTACACCTTC. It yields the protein CASSLDRVGYGYTF.

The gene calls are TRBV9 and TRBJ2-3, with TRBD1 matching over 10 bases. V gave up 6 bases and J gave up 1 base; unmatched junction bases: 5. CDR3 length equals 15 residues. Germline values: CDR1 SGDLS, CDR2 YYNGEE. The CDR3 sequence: CASTRGTGGTDTQYF. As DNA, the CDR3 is TGTGCCAGCACCCGTGGGACAGGGGGCACAGATACGCAGTATTTT.

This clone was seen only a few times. DNA for the CDR3: TGTGCCAGCAGTTACTTGGACTATAATTCACCCCTCCACTTT. Residues: CASSYLDYNSPLHF. V and J are TRBV6-6 and TRBJ1-6, with no clear D. Germline values: CDR1 MNHNY, CDR2 SVGAGI (reference sequence). Trimming stripped 1 base from V and 3 bases from J, with 4 bases between. This CDR3 comprises 14 residues.

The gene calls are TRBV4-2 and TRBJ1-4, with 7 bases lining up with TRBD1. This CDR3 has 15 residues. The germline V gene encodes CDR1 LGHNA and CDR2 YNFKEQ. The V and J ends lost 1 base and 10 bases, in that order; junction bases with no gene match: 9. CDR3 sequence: CASSQGGQDVGKLFF. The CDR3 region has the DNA TGTGCCAGCAGCCAAGGAGGACAGGATGTAGGAAAACTGTTTTTT.

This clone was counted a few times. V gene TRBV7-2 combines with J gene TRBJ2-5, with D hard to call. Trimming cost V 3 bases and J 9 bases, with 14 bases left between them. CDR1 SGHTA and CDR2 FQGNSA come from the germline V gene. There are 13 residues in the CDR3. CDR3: CASSFVKKAAQYF. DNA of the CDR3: TGTGCCAGCAGCTTCGTAAAGAAGGCGGCCCAGTACTTC.

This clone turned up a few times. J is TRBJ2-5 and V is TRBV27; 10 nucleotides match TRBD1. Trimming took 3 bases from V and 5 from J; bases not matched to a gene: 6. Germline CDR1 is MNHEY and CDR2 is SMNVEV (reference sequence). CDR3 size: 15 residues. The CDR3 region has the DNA TGTGCCAGCAGTTTTACGGGACAGGGGCTGGAGACCCAGTACTTC. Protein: CASSFTGQGLETQYF.

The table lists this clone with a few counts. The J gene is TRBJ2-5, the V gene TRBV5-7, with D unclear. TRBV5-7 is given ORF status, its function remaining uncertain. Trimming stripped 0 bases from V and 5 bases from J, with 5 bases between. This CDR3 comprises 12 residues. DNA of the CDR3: TGTGCCAGCAGCTTGGAATGGGAGACCCAGTACTTC. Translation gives CASSLEWETQYF.

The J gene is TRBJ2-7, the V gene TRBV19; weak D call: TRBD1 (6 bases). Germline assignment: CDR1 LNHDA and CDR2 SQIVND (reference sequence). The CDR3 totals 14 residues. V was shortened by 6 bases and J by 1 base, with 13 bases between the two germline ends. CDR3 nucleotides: TGTGCCAGTAGACCCAGGGGTGCATCCTACGAGCAGTACTTC. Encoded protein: CASRPRGASYEQYF.

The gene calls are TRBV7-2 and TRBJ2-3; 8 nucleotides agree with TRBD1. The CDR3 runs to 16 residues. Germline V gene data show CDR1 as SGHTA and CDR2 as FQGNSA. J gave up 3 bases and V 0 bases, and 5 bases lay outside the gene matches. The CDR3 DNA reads TGTGCCAGCAGCTTAGCCCCCGGGACAGGTACAGATACGCAGTATTTT. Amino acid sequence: CASSLAPGTGTDTQYF. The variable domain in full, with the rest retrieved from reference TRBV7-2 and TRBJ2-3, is GAGVSQSPSNKVTEKGKDVELRCDPISGHTALYWYRQSLGQGLEFLIYFQGNSAPDKSGLPSDRFSAERTGGSVSTLTIQRTQQEDSAVYLCASSLAPGTGTDTQYFGPGTRLTVL.

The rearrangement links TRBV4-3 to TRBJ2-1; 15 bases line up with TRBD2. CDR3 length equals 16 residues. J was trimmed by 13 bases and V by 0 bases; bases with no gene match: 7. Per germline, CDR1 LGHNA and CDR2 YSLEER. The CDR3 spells CASSQDVSGLAGGQFF. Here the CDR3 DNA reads TGCGCCAGCAGCCAAGATGTCTCGGGACTAGCGGGAGGACAGTTCTTC.

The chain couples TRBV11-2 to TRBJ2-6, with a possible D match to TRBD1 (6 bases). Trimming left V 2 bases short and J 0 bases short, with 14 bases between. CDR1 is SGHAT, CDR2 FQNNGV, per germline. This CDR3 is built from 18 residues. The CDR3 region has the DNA TGTGCCAGCAGCTTAATCGGACAGTACTTCTCTGGGGCCAACGTCCTGACTTTC. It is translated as CASSLIGQYFSGANVLTF.